The clone carrying this TCR beta chain was detected ten times or more. The antigen is not known. This specimen comes from a study of neurological immune-mediated disorders. About the study: The multiple sclerosis group of 34 included approximately 30 relapsing-remitting and 3 secondary progressive patients.

The making of cDNA relied on 5'RACE with 10-nucleotide random UMIs. TCRdb processed the 5' RACE reads anew with MiXCR; each CDR3 protein has one entry. The table includes roughly 100,000 distinct CDR3 sequences, 3% to 4% detected once. This CDR3 region has 16 residues. CDR1 is LGHDT and CDR2 is YNNKEL in the germline V gene (reference sequence). Between the trimmed V and J ends, which lost 1 base and 2 bases, there was a span of 11 bases. Study conclusions and caveats: Patients with HTLV-1-associated myelopathy had the highest level of TCR clonal expansion, whereas patients with multiple sclerosis had the lowest level, falling beneath the level found in healthy controls.

Sequences were obtained from PBMCs. The rearrangement uses TRBV3-1 and TRBJ2-2, with D tentatively TRBD1 (6 bases). The receptor was derived from a woman aged 18-29 years with multiple sclerosis. DNA of the CDR3: TGTGCCAGCAGCCAAGGGACAGAAATCAACACCGGGGAGCTGTTTTTT. It yields the protein CASSQGTEINTGELFF.